This is a list of T cell receptor beta chains from one sample in a study of cytomegalovirus exposure and HLA in healthy donors. TCRdb's copy holds only in-frame clones and misses some; the assay was immunoSEQ multiplex PCR. In the table there are over 100,000 clones, roughly 90% of which are singletons. The sequencing sample was made of PBMCs. These TCRs come from a woman aged 18-29 years in good health and CMV-seronegative. Both conserved end residues are trimmed from each CDR3.

cdr3_length,v_call,cdr3_aa
13,TRBV7-7,ASSSTGTPQETQY
14,TRBV12-1,ASWATGPPRWYEQY
12,TRBV5-1,ASSLGQDSYEQY
13,TRBV5-4,ASSLTSGGYNEQF
13,TRBV14,ASSQVGGAAGEQF
13,TRBV4-1,ASRPGLAGKNEQF
14,TRBV13,ASSFRTGTVFVEAF
12,TRBV5-5,ASSARTENTEAF
14,TRBV6-1,ASSESAGQTTYEQY
13,TRBV19,ASSIKASNTGELF
14,TRBV4-3,ASRPSTSGGVYEQY
14,TRBV11-2,ASSSGTSSFSYEQY
16,TRBV18,ASSHDFLNGHISYEQY
14,TRBV5-4,ASSSSLTGTDYGYT
10,TRBV14,ASSPRTGGAF
12,TRBV6-5,ASQARGGTGELF
12,TRBV5-1,ASSEQGRGPGAF
9,TRBV6-6,ASSRNNERF
13,TRBV6-6,ATSNDRAYNSPLH
12,TRBV7-2,ASSLVEGVGGYT
11,TRBV28,ASSILSGNTIY
13,TRBV5-1,ASSLGGRREETQY
10,TRBV25-1,ASSEKISWHT
13,TRBV28,ASSLAGDGTYEQY
13,TRBV28,ASSAQGLNNYGYT
12,TRBV5-4,ASSFGDRAPEAF
12,TRBV9,ASSQVNDTYEQY
11,TRBV7-8,ASTEDRSNEQY
16,TRBV7-2,ASSLGLAGGHGTDTQY